Below are 28 T cell receptor beta chains sequenced from a single sample in a study of OX40 agonist ivuxolimab in advanced cancers. Clones were sequenced by immunoSEQ multiplex PCR, and TCRdb holds only the in-frame ones, with some missing. Of nearly 110,000 clones in the sample, under 95% were seen once. The source material was CD4+ or CD8+ T cells sorted from blood, sampled in a trial of the OX40 agonist ivuxolimab. Receptors originate from an adult with an advanced solid tumor such as melanoma, head and neck, liver or kidney cancer.

V and J are TRBV5-1 and TRBJ1-4; D is perhaps TRBD1 (6 bases). The CDR3 extends over 13 amino acids. Germline V lookup: CDR1 SGHRS, CDR2 YFSETQ. The ends were cut back, 4 bases at V and 7 bases at J, with 11 bases in the middle. The CDR3 loop reads CASSEQGSEKLFF. CDR3 sequence (DNA): TGCGCCAGCAGCGAACAGGGAAGTGAAAAACTGTTTTTT.

V gene TRBV15 combines with J gene TRBJ1-2; D not certain. The CDR3 totals 15 residues. Trimming cost V 3 bases and J 0 bases, with 11 bases left between them. CDR1 and CDR2 (germline): LNHNV, YYDKDF (reference sequence). The CDR3 DNA reads as TGTGCCACCAGCAGCAAACCCGAAGCTAACTATGGCTACACCTTC. Translated: CATSSKPEANYGYTF.

This clone is a singleton in its sample. The chain joins TRBV7-2 to TRBJ2-5; D unclear. V was cut by 3 bases and J by 5 bases, with 13 bases left in between. Germline CDR1 reads SGHTA; CDR2 reads FQGNSA. CDR3 length: 14 amino acids. CDR3 in DNA: TGTGCCAGCAGCTTCCAGAGTAGTGGGGAGACCCAGTACTTC. The encoded protein is CASSFQSSGETQYF.

The chain joins TRBV5-1 to TRBJ2-7; D possibly corresponds to TRBD2 (5 bases). The CDR3 has 14 residues. Germline loops: CDR1 SGHRS, CDR2 YFSETQ. Trimming removed 3 bases from V and 5 bases from J, with 15 bases in between. The CDR3 DNA follows: TGCGCCAGCAGCTCCGTTCATGGGAGCGACGAGCAGTACTTC. Translated, it gives CASSSVHGSDEQYF.

The chain uses TRBV25-1 and TRBJ1-2; 9 bases line up with TRBD1. Germline V gene sequence: CDR1 MGHDK, CDR2 SYGVNS. After removal of 9 bases from V and 8 bases from J, the junction contained 10 bases not matched to a gene. CDR3 length: 13 amino acids. The CDR3 region has the DNA TGTGCCAGTCAGGTGACAGGGGGAGGAGGCTACACCTTC. This sequence encodes CASQVTGGGGYTF.

In its sample, this clone was seen once. The chain employs TRBV2 and TRBJ2-3, with D hard to call. The length of the CDR3 is 13 residues. Per the germline V gene, CDR1 is SNHLY and CDR2 is FYNNEI. The ends were cut back, 8 bases at V and 0 bases at J, with 9 bases in the middle. The CDR3 sequence is CASPDGSTDTQYF. The DNA of the CDR3 is TGTGCCAGCCCGGACGGGAGCACAGATACGCAGTATTTT.

The chain is built from TRBV11-3 and TRBJ2-2; a weak D match, TRBD2 (5 bases). Deletions cut 5 bases from V and 11 bases from J, with 12 bases between. Germline V gene sequence: CDR1 SGHNT, CDR2 YENEEA. The CDR3 has 12 residues. The CDR3 region has the DNA TGTGCCAGCAGCACCGTCCCGGGAGAGCTGTTTTTT. Protein sequence: CASSTVPGELFF.

This clone was detected only a few times. The chain links TRBV7-9 to TRBJ2-2; 9 bases are a match to TRBD1. CDR1 SEHNR and CDR2 FQNEAQ come from the germline V gene (reference sequence). The CDR3 consists of 14 residues. The V gene end was trimmed by 11 bases and the J gene end by 2 bases; junction bases not matched to a gene: 6. Here the CDR3 reads CAVPGQGNTGELFF. The CDR3 DNA sequence: TGTGCCGTACCGGGACAGGGCAACACCGGGGAGCTGTTTTTT.

There are many counts of this clone. The chain uses TRBV5-1 and TRBJ2-2; unclear D gene. The ends were cut back, 4 bases at V and 8 bases at J, with 9 bases in the middle. Germline-derived CDR1 and CDR2 are SGHRS and YFSETQ. The CDR3 loop spans 12 amino acids. The CDR3 spells CASSPPDGELFF. In nucleotides, the CDR3 is TGCGCCAGCAGCCCCCCGGATGGGGAGCTGTTTTTT.

This chain links TRBV5-1 with TRBJ2-7; D remains unclear. From germline, CDR1 is SGHRS and CDR2 YFSETQ. This CDR3 comprises 15 residues. Trimming removed 0 bases at V and 2 bases at J, with 12 bases between. The CDR3 here is CASSLDAPTTYEQYF. DNA of the CDR3: TGCGCCAGCAGCTTGGATGCGCCTACTACCTACGAGCAGTACTTC.

This CDR3 reads CASSRRRTSEEAFF. Written as DNA, the CDR3 is TGTGCCAGCTCCCGCCGAAGGACTTCTGAGGAAGCTTTCTTT. The chain couples TRBV25-1 to TRBJ1-1; D remains ambiguous. CDR3 length equals 14 residues. V shed 8 bases and J shed 8 bases, with 21 bases lying between them. The germline V gene has CDR1 MGHDK and CDR2 SYGVNS.

This chain's CDR3 is CASSYFDLWAGELFF. In DNA, the CDR3 is TGTGCCAGCAGTTACTTCGATCTCTGGGCCGGGGAGCTGTTTTTT. V and J are TRBV6-5 and TRBJ2-2; D gene unclear. The CDR3 extends over 15 amino acids. Between the trimmed V and J ends, which lost 1 base and 6 bases, there was a span of 12 bases. From germline, CDR1 is MNHEY and CDR2 SVGAGI.

For the CDR3, the DNA is TGTGCCATCAGTGATAAGGGCGGGAGGTCTCCCTACAATGAGCAGTTCTTC. Amino acid sequence: CAISDKGGRSPYNEQFF. V gene TRBV10-3 combines with J gene TRBJ2-1, with 8 nucleotides matching TRBD2. Per germline, CDR1 ENHRY and CDR2 SYGVKD. The length of the CDR3 is 17 residues. The ends lost 3 bases at V and 2 bases at J; junction bases unmatched: 9.

The chain carries TRBV18 and TRBJ2-4, with D uncertain. This CDR3 region has 15 residues. V lost 3 bases to trimming and J lost 4 bases, with 13 bases between them. Germline V gives CDR1 KGHSH, CDR2 LQKENI. The CDR3 DNA reads TGTGCCAGCTCACCCCTCGACACACTTAAAAACATTCAGTACTTC. Its protein is CASSPLDTLKNIQYF.

This sequence joins TRBV19 and TRBJ1-2, with 9 bases fitting TRBD1. After removal of 9 bases from V and 4 bases from J, the junction contained 9 bases not matched to a gene. This CDR3 is 14 amino acids long. Germline CDR1 and CDR2: LNHDA and SQIVND (reference sequence). The CDR3, as DNA: TGTGCCAGCGTCCAGGACAGGGGCGGCTATGGCTACACCTTC. Amino acid sequence: CASVQDRGGYGYTF.

The rearrangement uses TRBV28 and TRBJ2-7, with TRBD2 matching over 12 bases. The germline CDR1 and CDR2 sequences are MDHEN and SYDVKM. This CDR3 is built from 15 residues. The J segment lost 4 bases and the V segment lost 7 bases, leaving 8 bases of the junction unmatched. The chain's CDR3 is CASMALAGGRYEQYF. CDR3 DNA sequence: TGTGCCAGCATGGCGCTAGCGGGAGGGAGATACGAGCAGTACTTC.

This clone was seen just once. V gene TRBV6-5 combines with J gene TRBJ2-7; TRBD2 matches at 10 bases. Germline lookup yields CDR1 MNHEY and CDR2 SVGAGI. The J segment lost 0 bases and the V segment lost 5 bases, leaving 4 bases of the junction unmatched. CDR3 length equals 15 residues. DNA for the CDR3: TGTGCCAGCAGTCTAGGACTAGCGGACTCCTACGAGCAGTACTTC. Translated, it gives CASSLGLADSYEQYF.

In this sample, this clone turned up a few times. The chain uses TRBV30 and TRBJ1-1; no definite D call. The V end lost 1 base, the J end lost 11 bases, and 11 bases lay between the germline ends. The length of the CDR3 is 11 residues. CDR1 is GTSNPN, CDR2 SVGIG, per germline (reference sequence). As DNA, the CDR3 is TGTGCCTGGAGTGAGACCCTCGGGGCTTTCTTT. Its protein is CAWSETLGAFF.

Details on this clone: The germline gene is not matched at one end of the junction; a read error may be the cause. This chain uses TRBV2 with TRBJ1-5; D not resolved. The CDR3 covers 15 residues. Germline CDR1 and CDR2: SNHLY and FYNNEI. CDR3 in DNA: TGTGCCAGCGGTGAAACACCGAACTCGAATCAGCCCCAGCATTTT. It specifies CASGETPNSNQPQHF. Combining the CDR3 with reference TRBV2 and TRBJ1-5 gives the whole variable domain EPEVTQTPSHQVTQMGQEVILRCVPISNHLYFYWYRQILGQKVEFLVSFYNNEISEKSEIFDDQFSVERPDGSNFTLKIRSTKLEDSAMYFCASGETPNSNQPQHFGDGTRLSIL.

The V call is TRBV28, the J call TRBJ1-1, with a tentative D call TRBD1 (5 bases). V lost 3 bases and J lost 0, with 14 bases in between. The CDR3 is 16 residues long. CDR1 and CDR2 (germline): MDHEN, SYDVKM. CDR3 bases: TGTGCCAGCAGTTTTGCCTCCGGGGCAGTGAACACTGAAGCTTTCTTT. Amino acids: CASSFASGAVNTEAFF.

The V gene is TRBV29-1, the J gene TRBJ2-7; 7 bases fit TRBD1. V shed 6 bases, J shed 0 bases, and the junction held 11 bases outside the gene matches. This CDR3 has 15 amino acids. Germline V CDR1 and CDR2: SQVTM, ANQGSEA. The CDR3 nucleotides are TGCAGCGTCGCCGGACAGGCTACAATCTCCTACGAGCAGTACTTC. This translates into CSVAGQATISYEQYF.

This clone was recorded only once. The chain uses TRBV27 and TRBJ1-4, with 10 bases identical to TRBD1. V shed 0 bases and J 1 base; nucleotides not matched to a gene: 8. Germline V gene sequence: CDR1 MNHEY, CDR2 SMNVEV (reference sequence). The CDR3 loop spans 19 amino acids. In nucleotides, the CDR3 is TGTGCCAGCAGTTTATCGTTATACGACAGGGGGCGAACTAATGAAAAACTGTTTTTT. Translation: CASSLSLYDRGRTNEKLFF.

The chain is built from TRBV6-6 and TRBJ2-5; 7 nucleotides match TRBD2. Germline CDR1 MNHNY, CDR2 SVGAGI (reference sequence). V lost 5 bases to trimming and J lost 4 bases; unmatched junction nucleotides: 10. There are 15 residues in the CDR3. The CDR3 protein is CASSTVRERGETQYF. Written as DNA, the CDR3 is TGTGCCAGCAGTACGGTGCGGGAGAGGGGAGAGACCCAGTACTTC.

This sequence joins TRBV30 and TRBJ2-2; 11 positions match TRBD1. This CDR3 has 17 amino acids. V shed 0 bases and J 5 bases; nucleotides not matched to a gene: 8. From germline, CDR1 is GTSNPN and CDR2 SVGIG (reference sequence). CDR3 DNA: TGTGCCTGGAGTGTGGCCGGGACAGGGGGGGGTACCGGGGAGCTGTTTTTT. Protein product: CAWSVAGTGGGTGELFF.

This chain uses TRBV28 with TRBJ2-5; tentative D call: TRBD1 (6 bases). Germline loops: CDR1 MDHEN, CDR2 SYDVKM. The CDR3 runs 13 residues. V lost 8 bases and J lost 2, with 12 bases in between. The CDR3 nucleotides read TGTGCCAGCCAGACAGGAGAGCAAGAGACCCAGTACTTC. Amino acid sequence: CASQTGEQETQYF.

V usage is TRBV7-2 and J usage is TRBJ1-2; TRBD1 matches at 10 bases. J was trimmed by 8 bases and V by 5 bases; bases with no gene match: 8. The CDR3 contains 14 residues. Germline V gene sequence: CDR1 SGHTA, CDR2 FQGNSA. Here the CDR3 reads CASSARDRGRGYTF. The CDR3 DNA reads TGTGCCAGCAGCGCCCGGGACAGGGGTAGAGGCTACACCTTC.

This clone was counted a single time. The rearrangement uses TRBV19 and TRBJ1-2, with TRBD1 as a possible D gene (5 bases). The CDR3 is made up of 13 amino acids. From germline, CDR1 is LNHDA and CDR2 SQIVND (reference sequence). V lost 5 bases and J 4 bases, leaving 11 bases between the germline ends. In DNA form, the CDR3 reads TGTGCCAGTAGTCCAGGGCGCCCCTATGGCTACACCTTC. Its translation is CASSPGRPYGYTF.

This chain links TRBV4-2 with TRBJ2-7, with 10 bases that match TRBD2. V gave up 0 bases and J gave up 3 bases; unmatched junction bases: 5. CDR1 is LGHNA and CDR2 is YNFKEQ in the germline V gene. This CDR3 contains 16 residues. The CDR3, as DNA: TGTGCCAGCAGCCAAGAGTTAACTAGCGGGAACTACGAGCAGTACTTC. Amino acids: CASSQELTSGNYEQYF.